Reported below is one TCR beta chain. The antigen is undetermined. A read error is possible here, since a much larger clone lies one base away. This entry comes from a study of CD8 T cells in ankylosing spondylitis. Whole-study findings and limits: A number of the motif variants had already been described in reactive arthritis synovial fluid and blood.

From the 5' RACE reads, TCRdb called clonotypes with MiXCR, one entry per CDR3 protein. The table includes 300,000 to 400,000 distinct CDR3 sequences, 9.5% to 13% detected once. The TCR was taken from a female donor with ankylosing spondylitis or in good health (not recorded which). Sequenced material: blood, either unsorted or a sorted T cell fraction (not recorded which).

Written as DNA, the CDR3 is TGCGCCAGCCGCCCGGACAAGGAGAATCAGCCCCAGCATTTT. The encoded protein is CASRPDKENQPQHF. The chain carries TRBV5-1 and TRBJ1-5; D may be TRBD1 (5 bases). The V end lost 7 bases, the J end lost 4 bases, and 15 bases lay between the germline ends. Germline assignment: CDR1 SGHRS and CDR2 YFSETQ. CDR3 length: 14 residues.